This T cell receptor (beta chain) was obtained from a study of T cell clonotyping in hematopoietic cell transplantation. Study-wide points: After transplant, recipient diversity fell while pathologically expanded clonotypes grew through day 180.

Method: immunoSEQ multiplex PCR; TCRdb's copy keeps in-frame clones and lacks some. Of around 5,900 clones in the sample, around 70% were seen once. This clone occurred a few times. Its antigen remains unknown. CDR1 and CDR2 (germline): MNHEY, SMNVEV (reference sequence). This CDR3 has 15 amino acids. V was pared by 7 bases and J by 6 bases, with 15 bases of the junction left unmatched. This TCR was recovered from a male patient in his fifties who had an allogeneic stem cell transplant from an unrelated donor, so the T cells may come from the graft donor. Some clones in this sample may be carry-over from other donors' samples. The V and J genes are TRBV27 and TRBJ2-7; 7 positions agree with TRBD1. The sample was PBMCs, taken 180 days after allogeneic stem cell transplant. The chain's CDR3 is CASTPRGWDSSEQYF. CDR3 bases: TGTGCCAGCACTCCCAGGGGGTGGGACAGCTCCGAGCAGTACTTC.